A selection of T cell receptor beta chains follows, all from one sample in a study of blood T cell repertoires in COVID-19. The method was immunoSEQ multiplex PCR; TCRdb's version includes in-frame clones alone and lacks a portion of them. The table has some 180,000 clones, over 75% seen once. Material for sequencing was peripheral blood. These receptors were obtained from a woman older than 75 with active or convalescent COVID-19. Each CDR3 is given with its conserved first and last residue. The order of the fields is clone size, J gene, D gene, V gene, CDR3 DNA, CDR3 protein. D genes are given only for firm matches. The size field is filled for only some rows; it gives once, few, many or a size class.

clone size: -
J gene: TRBJ2-3
D gene: TRBD2
V gene: TRBV19
CDR3 DNA: TGTGCCAGTAGTACTACGGGGGGGGCCTATGATACGCAGTATTTT
CDR3 protein: CASSTTGGAYDTQYF

clone size: -
J gene: TRBJ1-2
D gene: TRBD1
V gene: TRBV5-4
CDR3 DNA: TGTGCCAGCAGCCCCGGGACAGTAGTCTATGGCTACACCTTC
CDR3 protein: CASSPGTVVYGYTF

clone size: -
J gene: TRBJ1-5
D gene: -
V gene: TRBV28
CDR3 DNA: TGTGCCAGCAGGAGATTCAATCAGCCCCAGCATTTT
CDR3 protein: CASRRFNQPQHF

clone size: -
J gene: TRBJ1-5
D gene: -
V gene: TRBV20-1
CDR3 DNA: TGCAGTGCTAGTAAAGCCTATGGCAATCAGCCCCAGCATTTT
CDR3 protein: CSASKAYGNQPQHF

clone size: -
J gene: TRBJ1-4
D gene: -
V gene: TRBV3-1/TRBV3-2
CDR3 DNA: TGTGCCAGCAGCCAAGATGGGCCCCTTGGAGGAAAACTGTTTTTT
CDR3 protein: CASSQDGPLGGKLFF

clone size: -
J gene: TRBJ1-3
D gene: TRBD1
V gene: TRBV6-5
CDR3 DNA: TGTGCCAGCAGTTCAACAGGGGGACGTTCTGGAAACACCATATATTTT
CDR3 protein: CASSSTGGRSGNTIYF

clone size: -
J gene: TRBJ1-5
D gene: -
V gene: TRBV19
CDR3 DNA: TGTGCCAGTAGGGAACAGGGATTGGGGGATCAGCCCCAGCATTTT
CDR3 protein: CASREQGLGDQPQHF

clone size: -
J gene: TRBJ2-1
D gene: TRBD2
V gene: TRBV5-1
CDR3 DNA: TGCGCCAGCAGCGCCGACCGGGGGGGCGGTGAGCAGTTCTTC
CDR3 protein: CASSADRGGGEQFF

clone size: -
J gene: TRBJ1-6
D gene: TRBD1
V gene: TRBV6-5
CDR3 DNA: TGTGCCAGCAGTTACTGGTCAGGGGGCGAGTCACCCCTCCACTTT
CDR3 protein: CASSYWSGGESPLHF

clone size: -
J gene: TRBJ1-5
D gene: -
V gene: TRBV7-6
CDR3 DNA: TGTGCCAGCAGCTTAGAGGTGGACAGATACAATCAGCCCCAGCATTTT
CDR3 protein: CASSLEVDRYNQPQHF

clone size: -
J gene: TRBJ1-1
D gene: -
V gene: TRBV29-1
CDR3 DNA: TGCAGCGCCGCCCCAAAACTCTCGAACACTGAAGCTTTCTTT
CDR3 protein: CSAAPKLSNTEAFF

clone size: many
J gene: TRBJ1-5
D gene: -
V gene: TRBV12-3/TRBV12-4
CDR3 DNA: TGTGCCAGCAGATCCAATAGCAATCAGCCCCAGCATTTT
CDR3 protein: CASRSNSNQPQHF

clone size: once
J gene: TRBJ2-7
D gene: TRBD2
V gene: TRBV2
CDR3 DNA: TGTGCCAGCAGTCGTCTGGCCCCACGGCGGGAGCACGAGCAGTACTTC
CDR3 protein: CASSRLAPRREHEQYF

clone size: -
J gene: TRBJ2-3
D gene: TRBD1
V gene: TRBV10-3
CDR3 DNA: TGTGCCATGACAGGGGGCGCGAAAGATACGCAGTATTTT
CDR3 protein: CAMTGGAKDTQYF

clone size: once
J gene: TRBJ1-3
D gene: TRBD1
V gene: TRBV11-2
CDR3 DNA: TGTGCCAGCAGCTATCCCATGCGGGACAGGGGAACGAGAGGAAACACCATATATTTT
CDR3 protein: CASSYPMRDRGTRGNTIYF

clone size: -
J gene: TRBJ2-3
D gene: -
V gene: TRBV5-1
CDR3 DNA: TGCGCCAGCAGCTTGGAGGAGCGATCAGATACGCAGTATTTT
CDR3 protein: CASSLEERSDTQYF

clone size: once
J gene: TRBJ2-5
D gene: -
V gene: TRBV5-1
CDR3 DNA: TGCGCCAGCAGCTTAATGGGACAACAAGAGACCCAGTACTTC
CDR3 protein: CASSLMGQQETQYF

clone size: -
J gene: TRBJ1-1
D gene: TRBD1
V gene: TRBV19
CDR3 DNA: TGTGCCAGTAGTACTGAGTCAGGGGGTGCTTGGAGAACTGAAGCTTTCTTT
CDR3 protein: CASSTESGGAWRTEAFF

clone size: -
J gene: TRBJ1-4
D gene: -
V gene: TRBV2
CDR3 DNA: TGTGCCAGCCAGAGGGATGCAACTAATGAAAAACTGTTTTTT
CDR3 protein: CASQRDATNEKLFF

clone size: few
J gene: TRBJ2-7
D gene: -
V gene: TRBV5-6
CDR3 DNA: TGTGCCAGCAGCAGCGGAGATCGATACGAGCAGTACTTC
CDR3 protein: CASSSGDRYEQYF

clone size: few
J gene: TRBJ1-1
D gene: TRBD1
V gene: TRBV15
CDR3 DNA: TGTGCCACCAGCAGATTAAACTCGGGACGGGACAGGGCGAGGACTGAAGCTTTCTTT
CDR3 protein: CATSRLNSGRDRARTEAFF

clone size: -
J gene: TRBJ1-3
D gene: TRBD1
V gene: TRBV6-5
CDR3 DNA: TGTGCCAGCAGCCTCCGGACAGGGAGGAACACCATATATTTT
CDR3 protein: CASSLRTGRNTIYF

clone size: -
J gene: TRBJ1-2
D gene: -
V gene: TRBV18
CDR3 DNA: TGTGCCAGCTCACCACCGGACAGCCTCTATGGCTACACCTTC
CDR3 protein: CASSPPDSLYGYTF

clone size: -
J gene: TRBJ2-7
D gene: TRBD2
V gene: TRBV3-1/TRBV3-2
CDR3 DNA: TGTGCCAGCAGCCAGTCGGGGGGGAGCTCCTACGAGCAGTACTTC
CDR3 protein: CASSQSGGSSYEQYF

clone size: -
J gene: TRBJ1-2
D gene: -
V gene: TRBV10-2
CDR3 DNA: TGCGCCAGCAGTGAAACTGGGCAGGGAGGGAGTGGCTACACCTTC
CDR3 protein: CASSETGQGGSGYTF

clone size: once
J gene: TRBJ1-5
D gene: -
V gene: TRBV6-5
CDR3 DNA: TGTGCCAGCAGGGATGGACAAAATAGCAATCAGCCCCAGCATTTT
CDR3 protein: CASRDGQNSNQPQHF

clone size: -
J gene: TRBJ1-5
D gene: -
V gene: TRBV6-5
CDR3 DNA: TGTGCCAGCAACGAACAGATCACCCATCAGCCCCAGCATTTT
CDR3 protein: CASNEQITHQPQHF

clone size: -
J gene: TRBJ2-3
D gene: -
V gene: TRBV19
CDR3 DNA: TGTGCCAGTAGCATCGAGGACACCACAGATACGCAGTATTTT
CDR3 protein: CASSIEDTTDTQYF

clone size: -
J gene: TRBJ1-2
D gene: -
V gene: TRBV5-1
CDR3 DNA: TGCGCCAGCAGCTTGGCCATTTCCGCACCGCCGGGTGGCTACACCTTC
CDR3 protein: CASSLAISAPPGGYTF

clone size: -
J gene: TRBJ2-5
D gene: TRBD2
V gene: TRBV19
CDR3 DNA: TGTGCCAGTAGTATCCAGCGGGGTTGGGGGACCCAGTACTTC
CDR3 protein: CASSIQRGWGTQYF

clone size: -
J gene: TRBJ2-7
D gene: -
V gene: TRBV5-6
CDR3 DNA: TGTGCCAGCAGCTTTGGGCAGAACAGCCTGGTCGAGCAGTACTTC
CDR3 protein: CASSFGQNSLVEQYF

clone size: -
J gene: TRBJ2-1
D gene: -
V gene: TRBV4-2
CDR3 DNA: TGTGCCAGCAGCCAAGTGTTAGCAGTCTCCTACAATGAGCAGTTCTTC
CDR3 protein: CASSQVLAVSYNEQFF

clone size: -
J gene: TRBJ2-3
D gene: TRBD2
V gene: TRBV15
CDR3 DNA: TGTGCCACCAGCAGAAACGGGGGGGCGGAAGATACGCAGTATTTT
CDR3 protein: CATSRNGGAEDTQYF

clone size: -
J gene: TRBJ2-4
D gene: TRBD2
V gene: TRBV4-1
CDR3 DNA: TGCGCCAGCAGCCAAGAAGGCACTAGCGGGGGGGGCATGGAAAACATTCAGTACTTC
CDR3 protein: CASSQEGTSGGGMENIQYF

clone size: -
J gene: TRBJ2-7
D gene: -
V gene: TRBV12-3/TRBV12-4
CDR3 DNA: TGTGCCAGCAGCCAAACTAGTGGCGAGCAGTACTTC
CDR3 protein: CASSQTSGEQYF

clone size: -
J gene: TRBJ2-7
D gene: TRBD2
V gene: TRBV5-1
CDR3 DNA: TGCGCCAGCAGCCAATCTAGCGGGGGCTACGAGCAGTACTTC
CDR3 protein: CASSQSSGGYEQYF

clone size: -
J gene: TRBJ1-2
D gene: TRBD1
V gene: TRBV4-1
CDR3 DNA: TGCGCCAGCAGCCAAGAGACAGGGGGCCGCTATGGCTACACCTTC
CDR3 protein: CASSQETGGRYGYTF

clone size: once
J gene: TRBJ1-3
D gene: TRBD1
V gene: TRBV7-9
CDR3 DNA: TGTGCCAGCAGCCCCCGCCGGGACAGTAGAAACACCATATATTTT
CDR3 protein: CASSPRRDSRNTIYF

clone size: -
J gene: TRBJ1-4
D gene: -
V gene: TRBV6-1
CDR3 DNA: TGTGCCAGCAGTGAATGGGGGCGCGGCTTCGAAAAACTGTTTTTT
CDR3 protein: CASSEWGRGFEKLFF

clone size: once
J gene: TRBJ2-3
D gene: -
V gene: TRBV6-5
CDR3 DNA: TGTGCCAGCACTTCTCGGACGGGGGATACGCAGTATTTT
CDR3 protein: CASTSRTGDTQYF

clone size: -
J gene: TRBJ1-2
D gene: -
V gene: TRBV3-1/TRBV3-2
CDR3 DNA: TGTGCCAGCAGCCCTCGAAGGTGGGGGCAATTTAACTATGGCTACACCTTC
CDR3 protein: CASSPRRWGQFNYGYTF

clone size: -
J gene: TRBJ2-5
D gene: TRBD2
V gene: TRBV9
CDR3 DNA: TGTGCCAGCAGCGTAGGACTAGCGGGGGGGCCTGTGGAGACCCAGTACTTC
CDR3 protein: CASSVGLAGGPVETQYF

clone size: -
J gene: TRBJ1-3
D gene: -
V gene: TRBV24-1
CDR3 DNA: TGTGCCACCAGTGATCCAGGGTCGGCTGGAAACACCATATATTTT
CDR3 protein: CATSDPGSAGNTIYF

clone size: -
J gene: TRBJ2-5
D gene: -
V gene: TRBV28
CDR3 DNA: TGTGCCAGCAGTTTATCTGTCATACTAGGGACCCAGTACTTC
CDR3 protein: CASSLSVILGTQYF

clone size: few
J gene: TRBJ2-7
D gene: TRBD1
V gene: TRBV19
CDR3 DNA: TGTGCCAGCGGGAGACAGGGGCACTACGAGCAGTACTTC
CDR3 protein: CASGRQGHYEQYF

clone size: few
J gene: TRBJ1-1
D gene: TRBD1
V gene: TRBV19
CDR3 DNA: TGTGCCAGTAGTAACCGGGCAGGGGGCTATGGGAACACTGAAGCTTTCTTT
CDR3 protein: CASSNRAGGYGNTEAFF

clone size: -
J gene: TRBJ1-5
D gene: -
V gene: TRBV12-3/TRBV12-4
CDR3 DNA: TGTGCCAGCAGTTTAGCGGGGAGGCCCCAGCATTTT
CDR3 protein: CASSLAGRPQHF